The clone carrying this TCR beta chain came up many times. What was amplified from RNA transcripts were TCR beta CDR3 regions. First-round RT-PCR targeting the TCR CDR3 was performed with the HTBI primer set. Each CDR3 protein is one row after TCRdb ran MiXCR on the multiplex PCR reads. This sample has around 600,000 distinct CDR3 sequences; 14% occur once, and the top ten carry about 7%. The data were obtained in a study of T cells in Graves' hyperthyroidism and ophthalmopathy. The CDR3 runs to 16 residues. Losses at the gene ends were 4 bases for V and 2 bases for J; bases not matched to a gene: 6. The V gene's germline CDR1 is LGHDT and CDR2 YNNKEL (reference sequence).

The clonotype originates from a woman under 30 with Graves' ophthalmopathy. The V and J genes are TRBV3-1 and TRBJ2-5; 11 bases are shared with TRBD2. What was sequenced was blood. Here the CDR3 reads CASSPGTSGVQETQYF. In DNA form, the CDR3 reads TGTGCCAGCAGCCCTGGGACTAGCGGAGTACAAGAGACCCAGTACTTC.